Each of the 11 T cell receptor beta chains below was sequenced from the same sample in a study of T cell responses to AZD1222 COVID-19 vaccine. Sequencing was performed with immunoSEQ multiplex PCR; in TCRdb, only in-frame clones are kept and a portion is missing. The sample holds approximately 120,000 clones; 88% are singletons and the top ten take 5% to 6%. The sequenced sample was peripheral blood, obtained 28 days after the second AZD1222 dose. Every receptor here comes from an adult who received the AZD1222 COVID-19 vaccine.

The rearrangement uses TRBV6-6 and TRBJ2-4; D perhaps matches TRBD2 (6 bases). The CDR3 spans 19 residues. CDR1 and CDR2 (germline): MNHNY, SVGAGI (reference sequence). V dropped 5 bases and J dropped 3 bases, with 26 bases sitting between them. The CDR3 sequence: CASSPMIFGPRRDKNIQYF. The CDR3 DNA follows: TGTGCCAGCAGTCCCATGATATTTGGGCCACGGCGGGACAAAAACATTCAGTACTTC.

V is TRBV21-1 and J is TRBJ1-3. TRBV21-1 counts as a pseudogene. This CDR3 comprises 17 residues. The CDR3 protein is CASSKAPGGYSGNTIYF. In DNA form, the CDR3 reads TGTGCCAGCAGCAAAGCCCCGGGGGGGTACTCTGGAAACACCATATATTTT.

The V call is TRBV9, the J call TRBJ2-6; D unclear. CDR1 SGDLS and CDR2 YYNGEE come from the germline V gene. CDR3 length: 16 amino acids. V gave up 0 bases and J gave up 1 base, with 8 bases separating them. The CDR3 protein is CASSVAPPSGANVLTF. The CDR3 nucleotides are TGTGCCAGCAGCGTAGCTCCTCCGTCTGGGGCCAACGTCCTGACTTTC.

The chain carries TRBV5-1 and TRBJ2-7, with D perhaps matching TRBD2 (5 bases). Trimming removed 3 bases at V and 6 bases at J, with 19 bases between. Germline CDR1 reads SGHRS; CDR2 reads YFSETQ. The CDR3 extends over 15 amino acids. The CDR3, as DNA: TGCGCCAGCAGCTCGCAGACCGCGGGTACGGGCGAGCAGTACTTC. Translating it yields CASSSQTAGTGEQYF.

The chain has TRBV2 and TRBJ1-1; D ambiguous. The CDR3 contains 14 residues. V was clipped by 5 bases and J by 1 base, with 11 bases between them. The germline V gene encodes CDR1 SNHLY and CDR2 FYNNEI. The CDR3 protein is CASSRRAENTEAFF. CDR3 in DNA: TGTGCCAGCAGTAGACGAGCGGAGAACACTGAAGCTTTCTTT.

The rearrangement links TRBV7-9 to TRBJ2-7; 7 positions match TRBD1. The length of the CDR3 is 14 residues. CDR1 is SEHNR and CDR2 is FQNEAQ in the germline V gene (reference sequence). V lost 4 bases to trimming and J lost 7 bases; unmatched junction nucleotides: 10. The CDR3 coding sequence is TGTGCCAGCAGCTCTACCATGGGACAGCATGAGCAGTACTTC. It codes for CASSSTMGQHEQYF.

The chain recombines TRBV6-5 with TRBJ1-3; D remains ambiguous. V lost 6 bases, J lost 6 bases, and 9 bases lay in between. The CDR3 runs 12 residues. The germline V gene has CDR1 MNHEY and CDR2 SVGAGI. The CDR3 sequence: CASRPAENTIYF. As DNA, the CDR3 is TGTGCCAGCAGACCGGCCGAAAACACCATATATTTT.

The CDR3 sequence is CASSSQGSGYNSPLHF. Written as DNA, the CDR3 is TGCGCCAGCAGCTCACAGGGCTCCGGATATAATTCACCCCTCCACTTT. The rearrangement links TRBV5-1 to TRBJ1-6; D may be TRBD1 (6 bases). Germline CDR1 SGHRS, CDR2 YFSETQ. This CDR3 comprises 16 residues. With 3 bases removed from V and 4 bases from J, the gap between germline ends came to 14 bases.

This sequence joins TRBV28 and TRBJ2-7; possible D gene TRBD2, 6 bases. The CDR3 loop spans 15 amino acids. The V gene lost 7 bases and the J gene lost 3 bases, with 19 bases spanning the gap. Germline CDR1 reads MDHEN; CDR2 reads SYDVKM. The DNA for the CDR3 is TGTGCCAGCACCCAGTTATCCGGGAGAGACTACGAGCAGTACTTC. Protein: CASTQLSGRDYEQYF.

The rearrangement joins TRBV28 to TRBJ2-5; 9 bases agree with TRBD1. V lost 2 bases, J lost 3 bases, and 1 base stayed unmatched. The CDR3 spans 14 residues. CDR1 and CDR2 (germline): MDHEN, SYDVKM. Here the CDR3 reads CASSLRTGEETQYF. In nucleotides, the CDR3 is TGTGCCAGCAGTTTAAGGACAGGGGAAGAGACCCAGTACTTC. The full variable domain, completed using reference TRBV28 and TRBJ2-5, is DVKVTQSSRYLVKRTGEKVFLECVQDMDHENMFWYRQDPGLGLRLIYFSYDVKMKEKGDIPEGYSVSREKKERFSLILESASTNQTSMYLCASSLRTGEETQYFGPGTRLLVL.

This rearrangement joins TRBV12-3 or TRBV12-4 to TRBJ2-7; a weak D match, TRBD1 (6 bases). Trimming cost V 6 bases and J 6 bases, with 15 bases left between them. This CDR3 comprises 13 residues. CDR3 DNA: TGTGCCAGCAGGACAGGTAAAAATAGCGAGCAGTACTTC. This gives the protein CASRTGKNSEQYF.